These 2 T cell receptor beta chains originate from one sample sequenced in a study of shared clonotypes between healthy human individuals. Naive CD8 populations comprised CD45RO-negative cells positively selected for CCR7, excluding terminally differentiated effector memory CD45RA+ cells. Libraries were prepared by immunoSEQ multiplex PCR; TCRdb keeps only in-frame clonotypes and omits some of them. This table has about 580,000 clones, roughly 98% appearing once. Source material: naive CD8+ T cells sorted from blood. The receptor source for this set is a man aged 25 to 40 in good health.

The chain employs TRBV29-1 and TRBJ1-2; D is perhaps TRBD1 (6 bases). Between the trimmed V and J ends, which lost 5 bases and 5 bases, there was a span of 24 bases. The CDR3 contains 16 residues. Germline-derived CDR1 and CDR2 are SQVTM and ANQGSEA. CDR3 bases: TGCAGCGTTAGACCTAAAAATCGGGGGGCGGGTTATGGCTACACCTTC. This sequence encodes CSVRPKNRGAGYGYTF.

The sample holds one count of this clone. The chain carries TRBV12-2 and TRBJ2-1; the table's D call, TRBD2, was not checked against the DNA. TRBV12-2 is given as a pseudogene. This CDR3 is 17 amino acids long. The CDR3 region is CASRLAPLAGPPHEQFF. The CDR3 DNA sequence: TGTGCAAGTCGCTTAGCCCCATTAGCGGGACCTCCTCATGAGCAGTTCTTC.